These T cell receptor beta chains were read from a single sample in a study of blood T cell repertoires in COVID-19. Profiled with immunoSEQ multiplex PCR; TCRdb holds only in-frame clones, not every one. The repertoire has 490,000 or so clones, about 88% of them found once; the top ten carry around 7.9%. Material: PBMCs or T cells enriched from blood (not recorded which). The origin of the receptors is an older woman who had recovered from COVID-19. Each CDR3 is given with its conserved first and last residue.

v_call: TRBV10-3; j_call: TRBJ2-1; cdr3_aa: CAISVGQYNEQFF
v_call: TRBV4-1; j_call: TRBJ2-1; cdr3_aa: CASSQADRDSYNEQFF
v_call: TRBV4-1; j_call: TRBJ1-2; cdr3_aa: CASSQGDRGPGGYTF
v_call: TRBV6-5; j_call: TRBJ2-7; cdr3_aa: CASSALTITGREQYF
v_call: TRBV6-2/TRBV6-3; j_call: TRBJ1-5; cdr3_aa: CASSYGGLGNQPQHF
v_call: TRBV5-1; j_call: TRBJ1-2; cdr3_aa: CASSLGPGSNYGYTF
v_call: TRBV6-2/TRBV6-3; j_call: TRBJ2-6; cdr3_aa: CASSYSKGTGVVSGANVLTF
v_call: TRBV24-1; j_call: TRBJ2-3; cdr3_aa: CATSDPTETDTQYF
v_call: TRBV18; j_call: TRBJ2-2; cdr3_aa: CASSPGQANTGELFF
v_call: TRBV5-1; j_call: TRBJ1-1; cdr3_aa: CASSPKQGARTEAFF
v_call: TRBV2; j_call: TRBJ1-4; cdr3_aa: CASSEVVGQVEKLFF
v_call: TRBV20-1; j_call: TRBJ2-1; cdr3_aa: CSASWANEQFF
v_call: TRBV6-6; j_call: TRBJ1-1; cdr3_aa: CASSYLGGSFHTEAFF
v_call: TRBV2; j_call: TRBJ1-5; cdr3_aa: CASMGDRGLQPQHF
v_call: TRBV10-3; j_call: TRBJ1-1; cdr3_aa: CAIAGTGGITEAFF
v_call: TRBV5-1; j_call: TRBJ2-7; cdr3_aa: CASSYPPRAEQYF
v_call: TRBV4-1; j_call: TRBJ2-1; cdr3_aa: CASSLRTSGEIYNEQFF
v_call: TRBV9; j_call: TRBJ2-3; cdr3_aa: CASSSRGADTQYF
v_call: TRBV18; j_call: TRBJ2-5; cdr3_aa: CASSPDRSLYF
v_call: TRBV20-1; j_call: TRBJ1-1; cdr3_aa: CSARNTEAFF
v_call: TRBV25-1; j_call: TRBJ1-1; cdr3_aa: CASLRNLEAFF
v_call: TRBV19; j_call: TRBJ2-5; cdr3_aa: CASSRGQTSQETQYF
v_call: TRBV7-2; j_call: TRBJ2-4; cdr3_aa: CASSRDRLAKNIQYF
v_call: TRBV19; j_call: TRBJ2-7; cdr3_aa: CASSIAGGYPYEQYF
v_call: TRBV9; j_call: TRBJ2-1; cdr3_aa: CASSVSGGSSYNEQFF
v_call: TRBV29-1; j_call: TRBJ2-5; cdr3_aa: CSVWRETQYF